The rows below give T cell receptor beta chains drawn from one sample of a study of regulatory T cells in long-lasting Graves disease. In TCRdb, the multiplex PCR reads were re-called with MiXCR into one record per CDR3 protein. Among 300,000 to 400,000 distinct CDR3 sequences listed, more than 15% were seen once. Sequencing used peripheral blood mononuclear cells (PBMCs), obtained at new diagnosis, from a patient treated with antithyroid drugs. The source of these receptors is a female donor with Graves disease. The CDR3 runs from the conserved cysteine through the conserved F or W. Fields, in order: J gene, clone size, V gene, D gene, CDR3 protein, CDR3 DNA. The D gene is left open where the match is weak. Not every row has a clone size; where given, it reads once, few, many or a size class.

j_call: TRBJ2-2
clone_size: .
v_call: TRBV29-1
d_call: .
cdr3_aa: CSVPRETHGELFF
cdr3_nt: TGCAGCGTCCCTCGGGAGACCCACGGGGAGCTGTTTTTT

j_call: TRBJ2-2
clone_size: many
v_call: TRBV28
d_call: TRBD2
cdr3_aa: CASTGTSGRAGKLFF
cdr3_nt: TGTGCCAGCACCGGGACTAGCGGGAGGGCCGGGAAGCTGTTTTTT

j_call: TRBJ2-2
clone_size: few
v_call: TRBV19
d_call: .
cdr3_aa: CASSSEGVIDTGELFF
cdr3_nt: TGTGCCAGTAGTAGCGAGGGGGTTATCGACACCGGGGAGCTGTTTTTT

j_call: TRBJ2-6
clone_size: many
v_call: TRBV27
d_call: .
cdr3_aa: CASSLMGAGANVLTF
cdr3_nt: TGTGCCAGCAGTTTAATGGGGGCTGGGGCCAACGTCCTGACTTTC

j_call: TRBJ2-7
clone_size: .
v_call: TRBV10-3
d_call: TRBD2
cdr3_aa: CAISAREGLGGDEQYF
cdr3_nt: TGTGCCATCAGTGCAAGGGAGGGGCTAGGAGGAGACGAGCAGTACTTC

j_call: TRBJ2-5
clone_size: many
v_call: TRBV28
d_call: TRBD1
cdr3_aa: CASFGQGLGKETQYF
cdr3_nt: TGTGCCAGCTTCGGACAGGGTTTAGGAAAAGAGACCCAGTACTTC

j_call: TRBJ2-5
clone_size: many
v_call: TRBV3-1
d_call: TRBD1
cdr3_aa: CASSRTGDGQETQYF
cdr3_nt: TGTGCCAGCAGCCGTACAGGGGATGGCCAAGAGACCCAGTACTTC

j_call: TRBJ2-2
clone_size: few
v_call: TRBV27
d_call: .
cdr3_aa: CASSLQGRASGELFF
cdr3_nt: TGTGCCAGCAGTTTACAGGGGCGGGCGTCCGGGGAGCTGTTTTTT

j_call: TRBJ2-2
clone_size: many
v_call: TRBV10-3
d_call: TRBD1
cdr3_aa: CAISDRTGRTGELFF
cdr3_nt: TGTGCCATCAGTGACAGGACAGGGCGGACCGGGGAGCTGTTTTTT

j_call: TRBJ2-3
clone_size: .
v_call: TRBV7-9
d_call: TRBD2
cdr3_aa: CASSLGREPDTQYF
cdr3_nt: TGTGCCAGCAGCTTAGGGCGGGAGCCAGATACGCAGTATTTT

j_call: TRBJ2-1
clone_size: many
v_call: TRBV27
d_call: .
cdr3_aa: CASSEVNTYNEQFF
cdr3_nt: TGTGCCAGCTCTGAAGTAAATACCTACAATGAGCAGTTCTTC

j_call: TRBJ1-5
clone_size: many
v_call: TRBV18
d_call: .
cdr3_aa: CASSPHSNQPQHF
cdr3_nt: TGTGCCAGCTCACCACATAGCAATCAGCCCCAGCATTTT

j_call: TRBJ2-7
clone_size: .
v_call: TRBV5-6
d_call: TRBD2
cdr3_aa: CASSLAGGSSDEQYF
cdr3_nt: TGCGCCAGCAGTCTAGCGGGAGGGAGTAGCGACGAGCAGTACTTC

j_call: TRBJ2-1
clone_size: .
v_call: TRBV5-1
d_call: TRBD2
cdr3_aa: CASSLTGLADPSSYNEQFF
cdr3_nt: TGCGCCAGCAGCTTGACTGGACTAGCGGACCCGAGCTCCTACAATGAGCAGTTCTTC

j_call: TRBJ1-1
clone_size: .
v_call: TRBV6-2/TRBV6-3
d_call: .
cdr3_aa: CASSYSPGGGGTEAFF
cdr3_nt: TGTGCCAGCAGTTACTCCCCGGGGGGGGGTGGGACTGAAGCTTTCTTT

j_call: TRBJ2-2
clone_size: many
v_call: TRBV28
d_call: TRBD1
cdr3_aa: CAISGTGGITGELFF
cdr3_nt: TGTGCCATTAGCGGGACAGGGGGCATCACCGGGGAGCTGTTTTTT

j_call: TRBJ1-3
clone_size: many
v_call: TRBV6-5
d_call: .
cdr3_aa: CASSYSKPTLSGNTIYF
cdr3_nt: TGTGCCAGCAGTTACTCGAAACCTACACTCTCTGGAAACACCATATATTTT

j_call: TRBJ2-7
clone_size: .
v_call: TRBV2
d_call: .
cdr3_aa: CASSLTGPGEQYF
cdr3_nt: TGCGCCAGCAGCTTAACCGGCCCAGGAGAGCAGTACTTC

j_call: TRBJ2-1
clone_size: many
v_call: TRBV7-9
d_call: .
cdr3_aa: CASSPTGAGNEQFF
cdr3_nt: TGTGCCAGCAGCCCCACTGGCGCGGGCAATGAGCAGTTCTTC

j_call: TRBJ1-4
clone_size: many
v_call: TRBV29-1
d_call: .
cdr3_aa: CSVEVGPAHNEKLFF
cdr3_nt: TGCAGCGTTGAAGTGGGGCCGGCACATAATGAAAAACTGTTTTTT

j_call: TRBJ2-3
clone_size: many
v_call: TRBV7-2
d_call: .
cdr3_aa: CASSSSGGTPDTQYF
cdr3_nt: TGTGCCAGCAGCTCCTCTGGGGGCACACCGGATACGCAGTATTTT

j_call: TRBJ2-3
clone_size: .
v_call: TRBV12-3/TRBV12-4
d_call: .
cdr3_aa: CASSFSKDTQYF
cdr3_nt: TGTGCCAGCAGTTTTTCGAAAGATACGCAGTATTTT

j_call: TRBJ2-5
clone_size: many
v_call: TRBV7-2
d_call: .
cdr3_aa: CASSLMETQYF
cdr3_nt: TGTGCCAGCAGCTTGATGGAGACCCAGTACTTC

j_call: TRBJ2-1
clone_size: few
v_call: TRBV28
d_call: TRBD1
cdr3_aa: CASSLRGLKWNEQFF
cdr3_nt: TGTGCCAGCAGTTTAAGGGGGCTTAAATGGAATGAGCAGTTCTTC

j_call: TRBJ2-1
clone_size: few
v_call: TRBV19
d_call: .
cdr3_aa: CASRGGGTRENNEQFF
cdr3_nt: TGTGCCAGCAGGGGGGGGGGGACTAGAGAGAACAATGAGCAGTTCTTC

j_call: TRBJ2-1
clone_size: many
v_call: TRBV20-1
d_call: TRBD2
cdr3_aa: CSAPLAGGPDNEQFF
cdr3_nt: TGCAGTGCCCCCCTGGCGGGAGGGCCCGACAATGAGCAGTTCTTC

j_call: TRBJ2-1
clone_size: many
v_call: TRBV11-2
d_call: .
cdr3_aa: CASSGMNEQFF
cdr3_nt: TGTGCCAGCAGCGGAATGAATGAGCAGTTCTTC

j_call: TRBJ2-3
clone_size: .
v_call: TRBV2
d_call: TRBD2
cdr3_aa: CASSGTSGVRGDTQYF
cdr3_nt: TGTGCCAGCAGCGGGACTAGCGGGGTGAGGGGAGATACGCAGTATTTT

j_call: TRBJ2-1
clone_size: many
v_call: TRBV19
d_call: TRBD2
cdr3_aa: CASSEREGLSYNEQFF
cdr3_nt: TGTGCCAGTAGTGAGCGGGAGGGCCTCTCCTACAATGAGCAGTTCTTC

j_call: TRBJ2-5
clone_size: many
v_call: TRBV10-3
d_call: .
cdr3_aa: CAISESRETQYF
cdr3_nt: TGTGCCATCAGTGAGTCTCGAGAGACCCAGTACTTC

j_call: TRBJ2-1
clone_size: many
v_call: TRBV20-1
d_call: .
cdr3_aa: CSVLDRDLLNEQFF
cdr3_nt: TGCAGTGTTTTAGACCGGGATCTACTCAATGAGCAGTTCTTC

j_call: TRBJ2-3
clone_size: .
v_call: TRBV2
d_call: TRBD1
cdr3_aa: CASSVSQGAGTDTQYF
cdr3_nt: TGTGCCAGCAGCGTATCCCAGGGGGCGGGCACAGATACGCAGTATTTT

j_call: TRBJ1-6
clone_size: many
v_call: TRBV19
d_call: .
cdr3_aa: CASSIQGSSPLHF
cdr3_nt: TGTGCCAGTAGTATACAGGGTAGTTCACCCCTCCACTTT